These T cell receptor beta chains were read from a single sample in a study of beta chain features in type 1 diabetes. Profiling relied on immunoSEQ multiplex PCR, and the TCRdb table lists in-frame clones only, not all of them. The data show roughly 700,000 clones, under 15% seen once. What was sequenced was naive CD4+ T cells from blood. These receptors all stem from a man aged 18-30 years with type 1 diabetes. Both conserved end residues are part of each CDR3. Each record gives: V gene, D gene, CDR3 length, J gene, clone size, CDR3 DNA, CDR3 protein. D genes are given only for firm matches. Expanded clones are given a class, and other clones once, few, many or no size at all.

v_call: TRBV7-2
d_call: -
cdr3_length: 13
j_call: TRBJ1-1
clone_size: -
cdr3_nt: TGTGCCAGCAGCTGGACAGTGAACACTGAAGCTTTCTTT
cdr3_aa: CASSWTVNTEAFF

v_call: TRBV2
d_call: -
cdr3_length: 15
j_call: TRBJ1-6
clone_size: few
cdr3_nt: TGTGCCAGCAGTGAAGAGGGGGTGAGAAATTCACCCCTCCACTTT
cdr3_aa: CASSEEGVRNSPLHF

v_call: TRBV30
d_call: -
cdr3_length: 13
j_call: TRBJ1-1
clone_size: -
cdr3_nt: TGTGCCTGGAGTCCGGTAGCCGGCGGCGAAGCTTTCTTT
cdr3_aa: CAWSPVAGGEAFF

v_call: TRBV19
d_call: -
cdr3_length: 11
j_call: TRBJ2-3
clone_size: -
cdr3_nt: TGTGCCAGTAGTATATTGAGTACGCAGTATTTT
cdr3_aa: CASSILSTQYF

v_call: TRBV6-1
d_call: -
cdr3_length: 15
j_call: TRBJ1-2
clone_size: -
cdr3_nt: TGTGCCAGCAGTCTATCCGGGGCCACGGGGTATGGCTACACCTTC
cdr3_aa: CASSLSGATGYGYTF

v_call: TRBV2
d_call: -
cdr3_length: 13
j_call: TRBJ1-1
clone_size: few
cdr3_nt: TGTGCCAGCAGTGTAGACAGTAACACTGAAGCTTTCTTT
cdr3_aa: CASSVDSNTEAFF

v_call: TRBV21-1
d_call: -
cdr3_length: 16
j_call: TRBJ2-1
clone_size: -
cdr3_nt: TGTGCCAGCACTAACTCGACAGGGAGCTCCTACAATGAGCAGTTCTTC
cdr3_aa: CASTNSTGSSYNEQFF

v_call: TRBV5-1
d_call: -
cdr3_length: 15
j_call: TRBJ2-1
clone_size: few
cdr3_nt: TGCGCCAGCAGCCCTCGTTCTGGCTCCTACAATGAGCAGTTCTTC
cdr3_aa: CASSPRSGSYNEQFF

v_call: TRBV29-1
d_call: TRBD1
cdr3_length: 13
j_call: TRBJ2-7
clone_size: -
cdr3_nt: TGCAGCGTTGCCCCAGGGGGTAATTACGAGCAGTACTTC
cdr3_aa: CSVAPGGNYEQYF

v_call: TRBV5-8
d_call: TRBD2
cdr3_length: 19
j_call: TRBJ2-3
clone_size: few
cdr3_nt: TGTGCCAGCAGCCCCGGGACTAGCGGGGGGGCCGTTGGGTCGGATACGCAGTATTTT
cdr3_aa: CASSPGTSGGAVGSDTQYF

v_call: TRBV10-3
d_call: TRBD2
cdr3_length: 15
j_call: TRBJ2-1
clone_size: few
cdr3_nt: TGTGCCATCAGCGATGGGACTAGCGGAAACAATGAGCAGTTCTTC
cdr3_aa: CAISDGTSGNNEQFF

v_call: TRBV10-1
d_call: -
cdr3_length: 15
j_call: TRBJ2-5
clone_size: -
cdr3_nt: TGCGCCAGCAGTGAGGCAGGGAAAACCCAAGAGACCCAGTACTTC
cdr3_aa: CASSEAGKTQETQYF

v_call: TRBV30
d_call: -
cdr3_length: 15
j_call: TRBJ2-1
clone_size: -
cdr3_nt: TGTGCCTGGAGTGTACGTGGGGGCTCCTACAATGAGCAGTTCTTC
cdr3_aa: CAWSVRGGSYNEQFF

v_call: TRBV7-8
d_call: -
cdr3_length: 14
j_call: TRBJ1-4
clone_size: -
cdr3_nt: TGTGCCAGCAGCTCGGGTTTGGAGAATGAAAAACTGTTTTTT
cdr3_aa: CASSSGLENEKLFF

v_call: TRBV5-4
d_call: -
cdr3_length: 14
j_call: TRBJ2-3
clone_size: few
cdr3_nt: TGTGCCAGCAGCTTGCAGGGTTACACAGATACGCAGTATTTT
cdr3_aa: CASSLQGYTDTQYF

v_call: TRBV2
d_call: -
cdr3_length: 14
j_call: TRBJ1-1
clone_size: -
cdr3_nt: TGTGCCACCGGTTCCGGGCCCATTAACACTGAAGCTTTCTTT
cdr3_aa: CATGSGPINTEAFF

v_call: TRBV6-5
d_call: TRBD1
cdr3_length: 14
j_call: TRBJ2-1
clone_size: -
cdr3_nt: TGTGCCAGCAGTTACTTCTCAGACAGGGGATTTCTGTTCTTC
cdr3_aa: CASSYFSDRGFLFF

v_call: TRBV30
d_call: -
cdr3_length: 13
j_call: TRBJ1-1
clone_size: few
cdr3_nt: TGTGCCTGGAGTGTATCTGGGAGGACTGAAGCTTTCTTT
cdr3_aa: CAWSVSGRTEAFF

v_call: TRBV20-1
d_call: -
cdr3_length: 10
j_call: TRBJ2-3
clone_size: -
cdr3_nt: TGCAGTGCTAGAGATGATCGCAAGTATTTT
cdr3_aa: CSARDDRKYF

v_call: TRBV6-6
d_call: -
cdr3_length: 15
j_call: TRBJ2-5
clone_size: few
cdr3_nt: TGTGCCAGCACTACTCAGCGTTCCGGTCGAGAGACCCAGTACTTC
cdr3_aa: CASTTQRSGRETQYF

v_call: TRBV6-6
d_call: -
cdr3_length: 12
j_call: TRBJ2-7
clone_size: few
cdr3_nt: TGTGCCAGCAGCCCCGGGAGTGACGAGCAGTACTTC
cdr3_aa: CASSPGSDEQYF

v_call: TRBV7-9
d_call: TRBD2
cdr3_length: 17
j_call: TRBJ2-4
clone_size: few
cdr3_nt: TGTGCCAGCAGCTTGATAGCGGGGCGTAAAGCCAAAAACATTCAGTACTTC
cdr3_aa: CASSLIAGRKAKNIQYF

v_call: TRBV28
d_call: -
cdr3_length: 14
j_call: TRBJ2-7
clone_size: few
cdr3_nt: TGTGCCAGCAGTATCGGGACAAGATGGCACGAGCAGTACTTC
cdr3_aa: CASSIGTRWHEQYF

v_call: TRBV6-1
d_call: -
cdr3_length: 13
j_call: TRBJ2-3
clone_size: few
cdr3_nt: TGTGCCAGCAGTGAAGCTGGGGGGCTGGCGCAGTATTTT
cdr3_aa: CASSEAGGLAQYF

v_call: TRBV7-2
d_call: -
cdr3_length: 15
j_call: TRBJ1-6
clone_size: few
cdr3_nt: TGTGCCAGCAGCTTAGGAGTCAGTTTGGTTTCACCCCTCCACTTT
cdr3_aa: CASSLGVSLVSPLHF

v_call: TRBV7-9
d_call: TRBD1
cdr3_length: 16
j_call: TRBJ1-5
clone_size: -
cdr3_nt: TGTGCCAGCAGCGCTTCGGGGACAGGGATTAATCAGCCCCAGCATTTT
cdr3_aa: CASSASGTGINQPQHF

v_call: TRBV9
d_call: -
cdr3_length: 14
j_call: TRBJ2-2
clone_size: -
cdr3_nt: TGTGCCAGCAGCGTAGGGGATAACACCGGGGAGCTGTTTTTT
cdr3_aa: CASSVGDNTGELFF

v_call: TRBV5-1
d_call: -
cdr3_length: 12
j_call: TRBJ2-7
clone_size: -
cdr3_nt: TGCGCCAGCAGCTTGGACCGATTCGAGCAGTACTTC
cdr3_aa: CASSLDRFEQYF

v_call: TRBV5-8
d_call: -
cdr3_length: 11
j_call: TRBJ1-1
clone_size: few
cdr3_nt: TGTGCCACCGGGGCGGGAACTGAAGCTTTCTTT
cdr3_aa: CATGAGTEAFF

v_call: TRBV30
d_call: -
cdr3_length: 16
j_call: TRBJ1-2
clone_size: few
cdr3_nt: TGTGCCTGGAGTCCCACCCTGGTTGGAGGGAACTATGGCTACACCTTC
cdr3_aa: CAWSPTLVGGNYGYTF

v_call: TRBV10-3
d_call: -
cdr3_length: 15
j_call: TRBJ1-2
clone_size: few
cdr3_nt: TGTGCCATCAGTGAGTTTCTGGGGGGAAACTATGGCTACACCTTC
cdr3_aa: CAISEFLGGNYGYTF

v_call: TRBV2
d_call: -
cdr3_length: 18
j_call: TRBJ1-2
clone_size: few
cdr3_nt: TGTGCCAGCAGCAGGGACCTACGGATCCGCCCTACTAACTATGGCTACACCTTC
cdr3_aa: CASSRDLRIRPTNYGYTF

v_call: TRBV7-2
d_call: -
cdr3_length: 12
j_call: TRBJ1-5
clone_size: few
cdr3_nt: TGTGCCAGCAGCTTATCCGCTCAGCCCCAGCATTTT
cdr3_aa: CASSLSAQPQHF

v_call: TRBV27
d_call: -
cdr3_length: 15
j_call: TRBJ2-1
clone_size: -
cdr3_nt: TGTGCCAGCAGTTTATTCACAGGACCCCTCAATGAGCAGTTCTTC
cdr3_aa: CASSLFTGPLNEQFF

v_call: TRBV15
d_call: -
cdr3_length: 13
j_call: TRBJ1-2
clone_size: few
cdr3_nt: TGTGCCACCAGCGGCGGAGCGGACTATGGCTACACCTTC
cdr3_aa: CATSGGADYGYTF

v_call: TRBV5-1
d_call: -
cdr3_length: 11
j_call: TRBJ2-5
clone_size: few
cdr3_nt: TGCGCCAGCAGCTTTGGGGAGACCCAGTACTTC
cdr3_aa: CASSFGETQYF

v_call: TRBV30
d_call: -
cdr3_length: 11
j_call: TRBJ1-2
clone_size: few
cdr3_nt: TGTGCCTACTTGGGCCAGCGGGGCTACACCTTC
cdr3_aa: CAYLGQRGYTF

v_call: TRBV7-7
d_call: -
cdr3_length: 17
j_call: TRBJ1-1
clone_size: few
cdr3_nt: TGTGCTAGCATCCTCCGGGAACCCGGACAGCTGAACACTGAAGCTTTCTTT
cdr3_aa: CASILREPGQLNTEAFF

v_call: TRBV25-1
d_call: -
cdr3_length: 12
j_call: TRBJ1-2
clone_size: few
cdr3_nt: TGTGCCAGCAGCAGACAGAACTATGGCTACACCTTC
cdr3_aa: CASSRQNYGYTF

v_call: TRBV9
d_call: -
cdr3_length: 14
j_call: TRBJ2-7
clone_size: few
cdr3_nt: TGTGCCAGCAGCGTAGCTGAGACGGCATACGAGCAGTACTTC
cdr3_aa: CASSVAETAYEQYF

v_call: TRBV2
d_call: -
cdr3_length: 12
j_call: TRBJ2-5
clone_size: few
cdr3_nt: TGTGCCAGCAGTGAAGCTGGGGAGACCCAGTACTTC
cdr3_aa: CASSEAGETQYF

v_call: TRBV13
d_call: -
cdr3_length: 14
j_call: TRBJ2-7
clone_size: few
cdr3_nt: TGTGCCAGCAGCTTAGCCCTGAGTATCTACGAGCAGTACTTC
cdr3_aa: CASSLALSIYEQYF